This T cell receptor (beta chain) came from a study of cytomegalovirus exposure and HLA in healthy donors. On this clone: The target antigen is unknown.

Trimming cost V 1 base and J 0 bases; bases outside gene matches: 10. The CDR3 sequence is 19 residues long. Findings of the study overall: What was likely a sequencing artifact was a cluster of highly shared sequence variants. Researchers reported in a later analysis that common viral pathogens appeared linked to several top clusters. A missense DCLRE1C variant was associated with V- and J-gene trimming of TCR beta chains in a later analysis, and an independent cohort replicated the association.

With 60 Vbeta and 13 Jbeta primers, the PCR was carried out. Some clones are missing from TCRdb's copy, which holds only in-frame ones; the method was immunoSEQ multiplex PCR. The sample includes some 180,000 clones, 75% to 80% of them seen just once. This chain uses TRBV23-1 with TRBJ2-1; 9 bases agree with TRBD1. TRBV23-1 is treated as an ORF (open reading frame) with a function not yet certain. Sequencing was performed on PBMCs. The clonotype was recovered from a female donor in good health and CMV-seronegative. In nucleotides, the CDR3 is TGCGCCAGCAGTCAATGGGACAGGGAGGGCGGCCCCTCCTACAATGAGCAGTTCTTC. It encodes CASSQWDREGGPSYNEQFF.